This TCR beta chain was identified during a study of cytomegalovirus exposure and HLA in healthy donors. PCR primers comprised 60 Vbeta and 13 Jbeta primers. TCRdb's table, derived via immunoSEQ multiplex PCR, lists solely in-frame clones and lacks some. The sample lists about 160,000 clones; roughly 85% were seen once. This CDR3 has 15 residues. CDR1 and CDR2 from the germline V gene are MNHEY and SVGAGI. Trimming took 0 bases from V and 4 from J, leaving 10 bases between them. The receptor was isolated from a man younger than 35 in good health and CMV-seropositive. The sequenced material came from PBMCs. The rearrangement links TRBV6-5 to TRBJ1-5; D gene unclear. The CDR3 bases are TGTGCCAGCAGTTACTCGCCAGGCCTGAATCAGCCCCAGCATTTT. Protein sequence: CASSYSPGLNQPQHF.